This TCR beta chain was identified in a study of shared clonotypes between healthy human individuals (dated by TCRdb to 2018 to 2020). For the wider study: A couple of women and a few men aged 18 to 49 years were included in the cohort. For each donor, CD4 naive and CD4 memory were each run on three plates, CD8 naive on two plates, and CD8 memory on one plate. To estimate repertoire size and how much clonotypes are shared between individuals, the study performed deep sequencing of blood TCR repertoires from roughly five healthy adults. Different laboratories and diverse techniques were used to prepare libraries and sequence TCR repertoires, to increase sequencing depth and limit assay-specific biases. Per donor, leukapheresis produced somewhere between about 0.8 and 9 billion PBMCs. Results the study describes overall, beyond this receptor: Even with the large sequencing depth, rarefaction of the sorted-subset datasets indicated that sequencing was incomplete. The small number of donors limited the genetic and exposure-history diversity represented. Clonotypes shared by all four sorted-subset donors showed higher generation probabilities than non-shared clonotypes. Sampling was limited to blood, and TCR repertoires in tissue likely differ from TCR repertoires in blood. Naive subsets generally had larger estimated clonotype richness than memory subsets. Around 5.4% of naive CD4, more than 3% of naive CD8, roughly 2.4% of memory CD4, and about 0.4% of memory CD8 clonotypes were shared across a few donors. Pairwise subsampling indicated that sequencing depth was expected to affect the degree of clonotype sharing among donors.

The CDR3, from cysteine to phenylalanine, totals 11 residues. The sequence is cut down to CDR3 DNA, 33 bases in frame from base 1. The junction shows trimming of 6 bases on V and 3 bases on J, plus 6 bases between the germline ends. Reading the germline V gene gives CDR1 SGHNT and CDR2 YENEEA. A single count supports this clone. Its antigen is still unknown. No base qualities exist here, and no much larger clone lies one base off it. For the CD8 naive samples, CD45RO-negative cells were positively selected for CCR7, yielding a CD45RA+CCR7+ population from which TemRA cells were excluded. Healthy HIV-negative adults with no recently reported acute infections or vaccinations were included as donors. Every donor was a Caucasian adult residing in Nashville, Tennessee, USA. After blood collection by leukapheresis, PBMCs were isolated using Ficoll-Histopaque density gradient centrifugation and then cryopreserved in the vapor phase of liquid nitrogen. Analytical flow cytometry was used to check the purity and quantity of each magnetically sorted T cell population. Genomic DNA was isolated from every sorted fraction and measured by UV absorbance on a Nanodrop 2000c.

Using the deep immunoSEQ assay, TCR CDR3 regions were amplified from genomic DNA by multiplex PCR. Extracted genomic DNA from each cell subset was distributed evenly across all wells of several immunoSEQ 96-well plates, and each plate was treated as a replicate. Each replicate PCR for sorted subsets received roughly 0.2 ug genomic DNA, equal to roughly 33,000 T cell genomes. Purified libraries were measured with a Qubit 3.0 fluorometer, size-checked on a Bioanalyzer 2100, and measured again with the KAPA Library Quantification kit. Every immunoSEQ 96-well plate was sequenced on a dedicated single-read 150-cycle Illumina NextSeq 550 flow cell. The original pipeline was this. Because the immunoSEQ output included only junctional sequences and no quality scores, the filtering could not be the same as the filtering used for full-length reads. To assign V/J genes and CDR3, sequences were annotated against IMGT germline references using PyIR, a Python wrapper for IgBLAST v1.9. Reads with weak V/J assignments (E-value above 1e-6), missing CDR3, stop codons, out-of-frame junctions, or ambiguous translated residues were removed. V3J clonotypes were defined as sequences sharing an identical inferred V gene, J gene, and CDR3 amino acid sequence. Percentage overlap between repertoires was calculated by dividing the number of shared unique clonotypes by the size of the smaller repertoire. RTK rarefaction, the Chao1 estimator, and Recon v2.1 estimates of unobserved clonotypes were used to assess repertoire richness. OLGA was used to compute generation probabilities for all TCRbeta clonotypes that the gDNA method yielded from a handful of donors. What TCRdb holds here is the immuneACCESS table cut down to in-frame rearrangements. Part of the clones is not present; checked against another copy, under half of the missing clones reflect an unresolved V gene, and the others are unexplained. V, J and clone size are those of that table, while D and trimming were read from the DNA. The sample table contains about 550,000 clones; only one count was recorded for roughly 95% of them. Clones ranked in the top ten supply 0.1% to 0.11% of the sample.

Sequenced material: naive CD8+ T cells sorted from blood. The cell subset or site label, as the study defines it: CD45RA+CCR7+. The TCR was taken from a woman in her thirties in good health. The chain joins TRBV11-3 to TRBJ2-7; the D gene cannot be resolved reliably. CDR3 protein: CASSYSYEQYF. The nucleotide sequence is given as TGTGCCAGCAGTTACAGCTACGAGCAGTACTTC.